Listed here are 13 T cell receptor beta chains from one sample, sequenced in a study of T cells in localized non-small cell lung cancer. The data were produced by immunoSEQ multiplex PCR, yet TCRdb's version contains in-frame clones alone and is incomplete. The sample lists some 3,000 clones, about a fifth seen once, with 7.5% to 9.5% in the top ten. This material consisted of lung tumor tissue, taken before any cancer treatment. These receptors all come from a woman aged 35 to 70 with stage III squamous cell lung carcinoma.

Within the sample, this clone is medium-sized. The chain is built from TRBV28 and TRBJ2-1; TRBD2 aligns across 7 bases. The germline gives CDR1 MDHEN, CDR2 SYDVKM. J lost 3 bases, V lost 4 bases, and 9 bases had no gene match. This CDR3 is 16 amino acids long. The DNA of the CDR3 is TGTGCCAGCAGTTCCGGCGGGGCGGGGGTCTACAATGAGCAGTTCTTC. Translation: CASSSGGAGVYNEQFF.

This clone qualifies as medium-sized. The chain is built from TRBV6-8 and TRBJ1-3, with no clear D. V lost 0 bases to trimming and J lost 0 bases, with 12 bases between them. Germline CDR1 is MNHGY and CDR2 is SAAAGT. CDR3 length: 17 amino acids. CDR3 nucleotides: TGTGCCAGCAGTTACTCCCCTGCAGGACTCTCTGGAAACACCATATATTTT. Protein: CASSYSPAGLSGNTIYF.

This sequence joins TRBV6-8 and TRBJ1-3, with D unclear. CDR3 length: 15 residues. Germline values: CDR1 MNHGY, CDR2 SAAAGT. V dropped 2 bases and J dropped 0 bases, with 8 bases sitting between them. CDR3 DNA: TGTGCCAGCAGTTACCTTCAAGGCTCTGGAAACACCATATATTTT. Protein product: CASSYLQGSGNTIYF.

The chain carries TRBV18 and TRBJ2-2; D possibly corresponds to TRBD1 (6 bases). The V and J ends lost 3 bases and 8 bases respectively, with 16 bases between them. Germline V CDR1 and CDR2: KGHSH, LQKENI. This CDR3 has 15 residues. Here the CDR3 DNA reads TGTGCCAGCTCACCCGGGACAAGAGGTGGTGGGGAGCTGTTTTTT. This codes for CASSPGTRGGGELFF.

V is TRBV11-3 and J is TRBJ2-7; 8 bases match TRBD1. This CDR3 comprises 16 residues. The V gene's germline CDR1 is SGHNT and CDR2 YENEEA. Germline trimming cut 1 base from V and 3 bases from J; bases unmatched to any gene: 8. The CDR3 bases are TGTGCCAGCAGCTTAGGGGGCGGGACAGGCGTCTACGAGCAGTACTTC. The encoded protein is CASSLGGGTGVYEQYF.

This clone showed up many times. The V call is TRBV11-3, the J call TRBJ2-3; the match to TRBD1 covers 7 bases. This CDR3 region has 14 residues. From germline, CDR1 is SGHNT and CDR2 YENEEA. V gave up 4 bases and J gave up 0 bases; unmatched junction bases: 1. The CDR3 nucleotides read TGTGCCAGCAGCTGGACAGGTAGCACAGATACGCAGTATTTT. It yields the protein CASSWTGSTDTQYF.

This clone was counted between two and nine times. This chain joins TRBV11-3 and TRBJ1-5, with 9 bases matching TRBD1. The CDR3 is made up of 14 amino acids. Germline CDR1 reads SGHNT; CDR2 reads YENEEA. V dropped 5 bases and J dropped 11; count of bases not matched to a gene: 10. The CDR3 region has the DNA TGTGCCAGCAGCCAGGACAGGGGCGTTCGAACCCAGCATTTT. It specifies CASSQDRGVRTQHF.

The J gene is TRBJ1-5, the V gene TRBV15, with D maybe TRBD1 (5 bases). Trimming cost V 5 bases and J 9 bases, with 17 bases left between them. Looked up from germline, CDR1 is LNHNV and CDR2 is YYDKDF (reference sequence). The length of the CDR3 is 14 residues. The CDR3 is CATSQDGGGRPQHF. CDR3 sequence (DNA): TGTGCCACCAGCCAGGACGGGGGGGGTAGGCCCCAGCATTTT.

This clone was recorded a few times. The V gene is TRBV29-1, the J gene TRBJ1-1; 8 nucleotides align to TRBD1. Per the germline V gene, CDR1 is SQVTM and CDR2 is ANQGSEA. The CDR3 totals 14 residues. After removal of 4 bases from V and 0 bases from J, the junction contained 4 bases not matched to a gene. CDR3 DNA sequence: TGCAGCGTTGCCGGGACAGGTCTGAACACTGAAGCTTTCTTT. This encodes CSVAGTGLNTEAFF.

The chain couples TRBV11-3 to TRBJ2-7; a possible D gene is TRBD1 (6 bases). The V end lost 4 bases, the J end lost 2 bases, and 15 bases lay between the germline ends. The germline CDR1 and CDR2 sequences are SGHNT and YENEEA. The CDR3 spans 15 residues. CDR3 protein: CASSSSGQFTYEQYF. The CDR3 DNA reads TGTGCCAGCAGCTCCTCGGGACAATTCACCTACGAGCAGTACTTC.

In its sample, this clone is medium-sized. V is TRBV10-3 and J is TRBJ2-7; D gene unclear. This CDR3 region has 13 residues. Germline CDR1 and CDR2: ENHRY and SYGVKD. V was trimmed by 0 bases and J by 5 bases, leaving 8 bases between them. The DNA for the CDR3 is TGTGCCATCAGTGAGTCAAGAAGTCACGAGCAGTACTTC. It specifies CAISESRSHEQYF.

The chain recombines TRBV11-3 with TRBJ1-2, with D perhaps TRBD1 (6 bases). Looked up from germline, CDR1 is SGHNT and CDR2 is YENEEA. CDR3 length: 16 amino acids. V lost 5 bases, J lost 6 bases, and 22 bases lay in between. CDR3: CASSPNRVRSKHGYTF. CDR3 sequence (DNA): TGTGCCAGCAGCCCGAACAGGGTTCGCAGTAAGCATGGCTACACCTTC.

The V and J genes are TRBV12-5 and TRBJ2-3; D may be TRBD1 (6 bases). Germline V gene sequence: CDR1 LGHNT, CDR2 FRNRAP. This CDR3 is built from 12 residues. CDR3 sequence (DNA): TGTGCAGACAGGCCCAGCACAGATACGCAGTATTTT. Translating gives CADRPSTDTQYF.